A single sample gave rise to the 10 T cell receptor beta chains below, sequenced in a study of T cells in Graves' hyperthyroidism and ophthalmopathy (dated by TCRdb to 2018 to 2020). The library was made by multiplex PCR. Sequencing instrument: Illumina HiSeq 2000. TCR beta CDR3 regions were amplified from RNA transcripts. A first-round RT-PCR of the TCR CDR3 used the HTBI primer set with the Qiagen OneStep RT-PCR kit. TCRdb handled the public reads itself, with Q25 trimming in fastp and clone calling in MiXCR, and kept productive beta chains. For every CDR3 protein sequence, its rows merge into one entry that carries the most common genes and DNA. Across this sample there are nearly 600,000 distinct CDR3 sequences, with approximately 14% seen only once. More than 4.5% of the sample is in the top ten clones. Material: blood. These receptors were taken from a woman in her 30s with Graves' hyperthyroidism that later progressed to Graves' ophthalmopathy.

The chain carries TRBV3-1 and TRBJ1-4, with a tentative D call TRBD1 (6 bases). V shed 2 bases and J shed 5 bases, with 15 bases lying between them. Germline V gene data show CDR1 as LGHDT and CDR2 as YNNKEL (reference sequence). CDR3 size: 16 residues. The CDR3 here is CASSQRGGVPNEKLFF. In DNA form, the CDR3 reads TGTGCCAGCAGCCAAAGAGGGGGGGTCCCGAATGAAAAACTGTTTTTT.

This clonotype was detected ten times or more. The chain couples TRBV19 to TRBJ1-1; weak D call: TRBD1 (5 bases). V dropped 4 bases and J dropped 4 bases, with 16 bases sitting between them. From germline, CDR1 is LNHDA and CDR2 SQIVND (reference sequence). This CDR3 region has 15 residues. CDR3 nucleotides: TGTGCCAGTAGTACTGGGGGAGCCGCGGGCACTGAAGCTTTCTTT. This sequence encodes CASSTGGAAGTEAFF.

This clonotype occurred a few times. The J gene is TRBJ2-1, the V gene TRBV7-2; D is uncertain. The germline CDR1 and CDR2 sequences are SGHTA and FQGNSA. CDR3 length equals 14 residues. Trimming cost V 1 base and J 6 bases, with 10 bases left between them. CDR3 nucleotides: TGTGCCAGCAGCTTAGTCCCCTACCCCAATGAGCAGTTCTTC. It yields the protein CASSLVPYPNEQFF.

The chain recombines TRBV12-3 or TRBV12-4 with TRBJ1-6; D not resolved. The CDR3 is 13 amino acids. V lost 5 bases, J lost 4 bases, and 6 bases lay in between. CDR3 nucleotide sequence: TGTGCCAGCAGTGTGGGTTATAATTCACCCCTCCACTTT. Amino acids: CASSVGYNSPLHF.

In this sample, this clonotype turned up many times. The J gene is TRBJ2-5, the V gene TRBV6-1; the D gene is possibly TRBD2 (8 bases). Germline V gives CDR1 MNHNS, CDR2 SASEGT. Trimming left V 7 bases short and J 5 bases short, with 14 bases between. The CDR3 covers 13 residues. CDR3 nucleotide sequence: TGTGCCAGCACAGGGGGGACTAGTGAGACCCAGTACTTC. Residues: CASTGGTSETQYF.

The gene calls are TRBV19 and TRBJ2-7; D tentatively fits TRBD1 or TRBD2 (5 bases each). Germline CDR1 is LNHDA and CDR2 is SQIVND (reference sequence). This CDR3 is 13 amino acids long. V was cut by 3 bases and J by 2 bases, with 8 bases left in between. DNA for the CDR3: TGTGCCAGTAGTATGGGGGTAGCCTACGAGCAGTACTTC. Residues: CASSMGVAYEQYF.

This clonotype was recorded at least ten times. J is TRBJ2-7 and V is TRBV27; 8 bases map to TRBD1. CDR1 MNHEY and CDR2 SMNVEV come from the germline V gene (reference sequence). V lost 0 bases to trimming and J lost 3 bases; unmatched junction nucleotides: 7. This CDR3 spans 16 amino acids. CDR3 residues: CASSLSETGAVYEQYF. The CDR3 coding sequence is TGTGCCAGCAGTTTATCGGAGACAGGGGCGGTCTACGAGCAGTACTTC.

This clonotype was seen repeatedly, ten times or more. The V and J genes are TRBV28 and TRBJ2-5; no definite D call. From germline, CDR1 is MDHEN and CDR2 SYDVKM. CDR3 size: 13 residues. V gave up 7 bases and J gave up 1 base, with 10 bases separating them. CDR3 region: CASTWSIQETQYF. CDR3 DNA: TGTGCCAGCACGTGGTCAATCCAAGAGACCCAGTACTTC.

There are many counts of this clonotype. V and J are TRBV29-1 and TRBJ1-1, with TRBD1 identical over 7 bases. V shed 4 bases, J shed 4 bases, and the junction held 9 bases outside the gene matches. This CDR3 spans 14 amino acids. The germline CDR1 and CDR2 sequences are SQVTM and ANQGSEA. CDR3 protein: CSVGQGRLGTEAFF. The DNA for the CDR3 is TGCAGCGTTGGACAGGGCCGGTTGGGCACTGAAGCTTTCTTT.

This clonotype was detected ten times or more. This chain connects TRBV11-2 to TRBJ2-7, with 9 bases lining up with TRBD1. V lost 1 base and J lost 4; bases outside the gene matches: 5. In germline, CDR1 is SGHAT, CDR2 FQNNGV. This CDR3 has 15 amino acids. The chain's CDR3 is CASSLGDRATYEQYF. CDR3 DNA: TGTGCCAGCAGCTTAGGGGACAGGGCGACTTACGAGCAGTACTTC. Full variable domain (remainder filled in from reference TRBV11-2 and TRBJ2-7): EAGVAQSPRYKIIEKRQSVAFWCNPISGHATLYWYQQILGQGPKLLIQFQNNGVVDDSQLPKDRFSAERLKGVDSTLKIQPAKLEDSAVYLCASSLGDRATYEQYFGPGTRLTVT.